These 13 T cell receptor beta chains came from one sample sequenced in a study of cytomegalovirus exposure and HLA in healthy donors. PCR amplification relied on 60 Vbeta primers (plus 13 Jbeta primers). Generated by immunoSEQ multiplex PCR, the TCRdb table keeps only in-frame clones and is missing some. The data show some 120,000 clones, around 61% seen once. Specimen: PBMCs. These receptors originate from a woman aged 25 to 39 in good health and CMV-seronegative.

The chain carries TRBV19 and TRBJ2-1; 10 bases map to TRBD1. Germline V lookup: CDR1 LNHDA, CDR2 SQIVND (reference sequence). Trimming cost V 3 bases and J 9 bases; bases outside gene matches: 5. This CDR3 spans 14 amino acids. The CDR3 is CASSIGTGVGEQFF. CDR3 coding DNA: TGTGCCAGTAGTATTGGGACAGGGGTCGGTGAGCAGTTCTTC.

The V gene is TRBV28, the J gene TRBJ2-7, with 7 bases fitting TRBD1. After removal of 8 bases from V and 3 bases from J, the junction contained 7 bases not matched to a gene. Germline assignment: CDR1 MDHEN and CDR2 SYDVKM. The CDR3 spans 13 residues. In nucleotides, the CDR3 is TGTGCCAGCGGGTCGGGACAGAACTACGAGCAGTACTTC. Amino acids: CASGSGQNYEQYF.

The chain has TRBV5-1 and TRBJ2-7; 9 nucleotides align to TRBD2. The CDR3 covers 15 residues. Germline-derived CDR1 and CDR2 are SGHRS and YFSETQ. With 0 bases clipped from V and 7 bases from J, the junction kept 8 bases outside the gene matches. The CDR3, as DNA: TGCGCCAGCAGCTTGGGGCGGGAGGGCCGTGGTGAGCAGTACTTC. Translation: CASSLGREGRGEQYF.

This clone turned up a few times. The CDR3 coding sequence is TGCGCCAGCAGCCGAAGGACAGGCAATCAGCCCCAGCATTTT. It is translated as CASSRRTGNQPQHF. The chain combines TRBV4-1 with TRBJ1-5; D is possibly TRBD1 (6 bases). The CDR3 totals 14 residues. V dropped 4 bases and J dropped 2 bases, with 9 bases sitting between them. Germline V CDR1 and CDR2: MGHRA, YSYEKL.

This rearrangement joins TRBV2 to TRBJ1-2, with D unclear. The V gene lost 1 base and the J gene lost 3 bases, with 6 bases spanning the gap. Germline CDR1 is SNHLY and CDR2 is FYNNEI. CDR3 length: 13 amino acids. The CDR3 coding sequence is TGTGCCAGCAGTGAAGGGCCCGACTATGGCTACACCTTC. This translates into CASSEGPDYGYTF. Supplemented by reference TRBV2 and TRBJ1-2, the full variable domain reads EPEVTQTPSHQVTQMGQEVILRCVPISNHLYFYWYRQILGQKVEFLVSFYNNEISEKSEIFDDQFSVERPDGSNFTLKIRSTKLEDSAMYFCASSEGPDYGYTFGSGTRLTVV.

The V and J genes are TRBV6-5 and TRBJ2-7, with 9 bases identical to TRBD1. Germline CDR1 MNHEY, CDR2 SVGAGI. V dropped 2 bases and J dropped 5; count of bases not matched to a gene: 4. The CDR3 sequence is 14 residues long. The CDR3 is CASSYRQGVHEQYF. The CDR3 bases are TGTGCCAGCAGTTACCGACAGGGGGTCCACGAGCAGTACTTC.

The CDR3 spells CAWTSAGGGDTQYF. The DNA for the CDR3 is TGTGCCTGGACTTCGGCGGGAGGGGGAGATACGCAGTATTTT. The chain carries TRBV30 and TRBJ2-3; 9 nucleotides agree with TRBD2. Trimming cost V 4 bases and J 5 bases; bases outside gene matches: 7. The CDR3 consists of 14 residues. Looked up from germline, CDR1 is GTSNPN and CDR2 is SVGIG (reference sequence). The variable domain in full, with the rest retrieved from reference TRBV30 and TRBJ2-3, is SQTIHQWPATLVQPVGSPLSLECTVEGTSNPNLYWYRQAAGRGLQLLFYSVGIGQISSEVPQNLSASRPQDRQFILSSKKLLLSDSGFYLCAWTSAGGGDTQYFGPGTRLTVL.

The V gene is TRBV7-9, the J gene TRBJ2-7, with 8 bases matching TRBD2. After removal of 5 bases from V and 4 bases from J, the junction contained 7 bases not matched to a gene. Looked up from germline, CDR1 is SEHNR and CDR2 is FQNEAQ (reference sequence). The CDR3 is made up of 14 amino acids. CDR3 region: CASSHTSGAYEQYF. CDR3 nucleotide sequence: TGTGCCAGCAGCCATACTAGCGGAGCATACGAGCAGTACTTC.

The rearrangement links TRBV7-2 to TRBJ2-3; D possibly corresponds to TRBD2 (5 bases). The CDR3 consists of 14 residues. Germline CDR1 SGHTA, CDR2 FQGNSA. V gave up 6 bases and J gave up 0 bases, with 10 bases separating them. The CDR3 spells CASRSGGSTDTQYF. Written as DNA, the CDR3 is TGTGCCAGCAGGAGCGGCGGTAGCACAGATACGCAGTATTTT.

This clone appeared a few times. This chain joins TRBV2 and TRBJ1-5, with D maybe TRBD1 (6 bases). The V gene lost 1 base and the J gene lost 1 base, with 20 bases spanning the gap. Germline V CDR1 and CDR2: SNHLY, FYNNEI. The CDR3 is 19 residues long. The CDR3 sequence: CASSEGSLAGTKSNQPQHF. As DNA, the CDR3 is TGTGCCAGCAGTGAAGGTTCCCTCGCCGGGACAAAAAGCAATCAGCCCCAGCATTTT.

The chain is built from TRBV1 and TRBJ1-3. TRBV1 is shown as a pseudogene. This CDR3 comprises 18 residues. The CDR3 bases are TGCACCAGCAGCCACAGAACCGGGGGAGACTACTCTGGAAACACCATATATTTT. Translation: CTSSHRTGGDYSGNTIYF.

The J gene is TRBJ2-3, the V gene TRBV28; 13 bases fit TRBD2. V gave up 2 bases and J gave up 4 bases; unmatched junction bases: 6. This CDR3 has 17 residues. The germline gives CDR1 MDHEN, CDR2 SYDVKM. The DNA of the CDR3 is TGTGCCAGCAGTTTAGGGACTAGCGGGATTGCGGCAGATACGCAGTATTTT. It is translated as CASSLGTSGIAADTQYF.

This clone turned up a few times. V usage is TRBV30 and J usage is TRBJ1-4, with a possible D match to TRBD1 (5 bases). Germline V gene lookup returns CDR1 GTSNPN and CDR2 SVGIG (reference sequence). This CDR3 is 15 amino acids long. Between the trimmed V and J ends, which lost 4 bases and 3 bases, there was a span of 15 bases. The CDR3 protein is CAWTYRLRSNEKLFF. CDR3 nucleotide sequence: TGTGCCTGGACCTACAGGCTGCGGTCTAATGAAAAACTGTTTTTT.